This T cell receptor (beta chain) was sequenced in a study of identical twins. The length of the CDR3 is 15 residues. V lost 2 bases, J lost 4 bases, and 14 bases lay in between. Germline CDR1 SGHRS, CDR2 YFSETQ. This clonotype was observed at least ten times. TCRdb re-derived calls from the 5' RACE reads in MiXCR, one entry per CDR3 protein. The sample gives some 320,000 distinct CDR3 sequences, about 12% of which show up once; just over 7% is in the top ten. Another study also made use of these data, one on yellow fever vaccine responses in identical twins.

The sequence came from a woman younger than 35 in good health. The rearrangement joins TRBV5-1 to TRBJ2-3; D unclear. Sequencing used CD8+ T cells sorted from blood. As DNA, the CDR3 is TGCGCCAGCAGCTTAGCCGATTCCGGTCCAGATACGCAGTATTTT. Amino acid sequence: CASSLADSGPDTQYF.